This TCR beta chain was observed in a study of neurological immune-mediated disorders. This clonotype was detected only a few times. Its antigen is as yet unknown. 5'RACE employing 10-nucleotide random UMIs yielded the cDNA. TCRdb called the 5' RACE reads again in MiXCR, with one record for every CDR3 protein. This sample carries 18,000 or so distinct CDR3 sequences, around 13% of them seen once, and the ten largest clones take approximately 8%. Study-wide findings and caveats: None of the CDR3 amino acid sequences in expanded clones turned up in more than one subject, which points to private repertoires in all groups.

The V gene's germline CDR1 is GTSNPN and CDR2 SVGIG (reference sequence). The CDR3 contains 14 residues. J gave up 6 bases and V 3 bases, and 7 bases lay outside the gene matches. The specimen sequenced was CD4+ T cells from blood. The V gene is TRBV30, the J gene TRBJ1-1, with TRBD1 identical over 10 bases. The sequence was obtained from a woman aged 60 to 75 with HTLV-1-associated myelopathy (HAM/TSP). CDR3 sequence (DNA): TGTGCCTGGAGGGGGGGGGGACAGGGGCCTGAAGCTTTCTTT. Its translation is CAWRGGGQGPEAFF.